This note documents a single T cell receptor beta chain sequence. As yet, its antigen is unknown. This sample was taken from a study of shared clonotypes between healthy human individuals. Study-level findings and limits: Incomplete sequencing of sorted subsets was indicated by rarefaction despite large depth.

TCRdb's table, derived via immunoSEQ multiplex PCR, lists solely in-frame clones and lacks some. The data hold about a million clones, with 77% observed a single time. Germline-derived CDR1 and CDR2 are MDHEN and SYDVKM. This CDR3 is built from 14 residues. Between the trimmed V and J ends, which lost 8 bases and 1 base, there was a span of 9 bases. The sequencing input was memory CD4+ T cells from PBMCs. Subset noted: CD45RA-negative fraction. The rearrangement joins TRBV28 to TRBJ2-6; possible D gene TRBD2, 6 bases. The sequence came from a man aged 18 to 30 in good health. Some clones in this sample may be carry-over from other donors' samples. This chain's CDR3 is CASATRSGANVLTF. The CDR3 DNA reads TGTGCCAGCGCGACTAGATCTGGGGCCAACGTCCTGACTTTC.